This paragraph reports one T cell receptor (beta chain). Its target is not known. The sample is drawn from a study of cytomegalovirus exposure and HLA in healthy donors. This CDR3 has 13 amino acids. Trimming stripped 0 bases from V and 5 bases from J, with 8 bases between. Germline CDR1 reads MGHRA; CDR2 reads YSYEKL. The validation cohort, a group of under 150 subjects, included the donors and was separate from the roughly 670-subject first cohort. Study-level results: The authors listed roughly 150 TCR beta chains as cytomegalovirus-associated. A few CMV-associated chains were confirmed in vitro to be specific for CMV antigens. The classifier was said to identify cytomegalovirus status with high specificity and sensitivity.

Data came from immunoSEQ multiplex PCR; TCRdb stores just in-frame clones and leaves some out. The table records 55,000 to 65,000 clones, roughly 90% of them present only once. The chain links TRBV4-1 to TRBJ2-7, with TRBD2 as a possible D gene (5 bases). The material sequenced was PBMCs. The clonotype was recovered from a man younger than 30 in good health and CMV-seronegative. CDR3 sequence (DNA): TGCGCCAGCAGCCAAGATCCTAGCAACGAGCAGTACTTC. Translating it yields CASSQDPSNEQYF.